This record concerns one T cell receptor (beta chain) sequence. Its antigen is not known. A sample-barcoded 5' primer and a J-beta primer mix were used in a second PCR of roughly 7 to 12 cycles. In TCRdb, the 5' RACE reads were re-called with MiXCR into one record per CDR3 protein. The sample holds roughly 930,000 distinct CDR3 sequences, 48% seen once. This sample was taken from a study of blood T cells in healthy people across ages. Study-wide findings and caveats: It was the long-lived donors that had more naive CD4+ cells and higher diversity than aged donors. Age advanced and TCR beta diversity per million T cells fell, roughly linearly.

PBMCs were isolated at a quantity of at least 6.5 million per sample. Extraction of total RNA produced a minimum of 5 micrograms from each sample. The CDR3 is 14 residues long. Germline CDR1 and CDR2: MGHRA and YSYEKL. This receptor was obtained from a man aged 25 to 45 in good health. The genes are TRBV4-1 and TRBJ2-7; maybe TRBD1 (6 bases). The DNA end is a closer match to TRBJ2-5, so the J assignment may be wrong. Sequencing was performed on blood. The CDR3 loop reads CASSQVTGLRTQYF. Written as DNA, the CDR3 is TGCGCCAGCAGCCAAGTGACAGGTTTGAGGACCCAGTACTTC.